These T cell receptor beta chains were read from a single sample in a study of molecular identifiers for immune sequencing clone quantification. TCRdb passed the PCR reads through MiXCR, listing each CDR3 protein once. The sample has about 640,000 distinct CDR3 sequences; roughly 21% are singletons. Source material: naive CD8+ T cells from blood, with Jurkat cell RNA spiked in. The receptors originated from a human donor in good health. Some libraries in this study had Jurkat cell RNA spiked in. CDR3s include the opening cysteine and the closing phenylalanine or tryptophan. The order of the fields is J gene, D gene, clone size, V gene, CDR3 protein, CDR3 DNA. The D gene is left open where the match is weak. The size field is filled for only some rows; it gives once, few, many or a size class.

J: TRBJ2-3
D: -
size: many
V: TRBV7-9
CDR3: CASSPPADRDTQYF
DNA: TGTGCCAGCAGCCCACCGGCAGACCGAGATACGCAGTATTTT

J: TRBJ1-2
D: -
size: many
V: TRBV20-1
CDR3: CSARAQDNYGYTF
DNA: TGCAGTGCTAGAGCGCAGGACAACTATGGCTACACCTTC

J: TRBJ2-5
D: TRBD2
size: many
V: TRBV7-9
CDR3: CASSSPTGSGSGETQYF
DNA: TGTGCCAGCAGCTCTCCGACGGGTAGCGGGAGCGGGGAGACCCAGTACTTC

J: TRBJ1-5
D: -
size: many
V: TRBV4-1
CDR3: CASSQDHQGGGNQPQHF
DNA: TGCGCCAGCAGCCAAGATCATCAGGGAGGGGGCAATCAGCCCCAGCATTTT

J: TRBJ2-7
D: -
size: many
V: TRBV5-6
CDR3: CASSLGGGGAYEQYF
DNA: TGTGCCAGCAGCTTGGGCGGCGGCGGGGCCTACGAGCAGTACTTC

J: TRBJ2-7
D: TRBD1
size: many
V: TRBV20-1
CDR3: CSATGTAYEQYF
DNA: TGCAGTGCTACCGGGACAGCCTACGAGCAGTACTTC

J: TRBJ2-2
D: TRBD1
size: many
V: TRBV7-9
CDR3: CASSLDRANTGELFF
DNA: TGTGCCAGCAGCCTGGACAGGGCGAACACCGGGGAGCTGTTTTTT

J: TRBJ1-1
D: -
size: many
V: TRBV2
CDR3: CASEGENTEAFF
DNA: TGTGCCAGCGAAGGAGAGAACACTGAAGCTTTCTTT

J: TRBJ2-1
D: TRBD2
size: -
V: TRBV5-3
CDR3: CASSWEPGLASFEQFF
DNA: TGTGCCAGCAGCTGGGAGCCGGGACTAGCATCCTTTGAGCAGTTCTTC

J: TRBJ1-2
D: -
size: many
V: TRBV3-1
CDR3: CASSQDLGNYGYTF
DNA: TGTGCCAGCAGCCAAGATCTAGGAAACTATGGCTACACCTTC

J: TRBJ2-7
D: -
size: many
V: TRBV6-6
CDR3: CASSPTRDIYEQYF
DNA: TGTGCCAGCAGTCCAACACGGGACATCTACGAGCAGTACTTC

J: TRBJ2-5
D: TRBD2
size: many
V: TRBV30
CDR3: CAWSGVAGEAQYF
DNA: TGTGCCTGGAGCGGGGTAGCGGGGGAGGCCCAGTACTTC

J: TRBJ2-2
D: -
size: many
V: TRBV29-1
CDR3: CSVADPSGELFF
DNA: TGCAGCGTTGCGGATCCTTCCGGGGAGCTGTTTTTT

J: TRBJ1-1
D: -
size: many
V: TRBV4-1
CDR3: CASSQDGRAEAFF
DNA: TGCGCCAGCAGCCAAGATGGACGGGCTGAAGCTTTCTTT

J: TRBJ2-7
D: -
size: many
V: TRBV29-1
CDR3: CSVITPSEQYF
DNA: TGCAGCGTTATTACCCCTTCCGAGCAGTACTTC

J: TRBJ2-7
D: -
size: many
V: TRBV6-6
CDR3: CASSYQGETYEQYF
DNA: TGTGCCAGCAGTTACCAAGGAGAAACCTACGAGCAGTACTTC

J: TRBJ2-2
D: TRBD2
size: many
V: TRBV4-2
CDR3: CASSQEMSSGSGTGELFF
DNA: TGTGCCAGCAGCCAAGAAATGTCAAGCGGGAGTGGCACCGGGGAGCTGTTTTTT

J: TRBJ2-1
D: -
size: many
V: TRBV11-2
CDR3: CASSLFEASSYNEQFF
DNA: TGTGCCAGCAGCTTATTTGAGGCGTCGTCCTACAATGAGCAGTTCTTC

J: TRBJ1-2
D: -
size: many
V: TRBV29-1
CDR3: CSPRPLGNYGYTF
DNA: TGCAGCCCGAGACCCTTAGGGAACTATGGCTACACCTTC

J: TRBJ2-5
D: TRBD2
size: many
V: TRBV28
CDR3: CASGRERDSQETQYF
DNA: TGTGCCAGCGGACGAGAGCGGGATTCCCAAGAGACCCAGTACTTC

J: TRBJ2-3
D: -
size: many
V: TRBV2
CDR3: CASIELDGTDTQYF
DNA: TGTGCCAGCATAGAGCTAGATGGCACAGATACGCAGTATTTT

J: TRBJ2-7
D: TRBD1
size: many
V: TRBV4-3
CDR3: CASSQDRGQGYEQYF
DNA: TGCGCCAGCAGCCAAGATCGGGGACAGGGCTACGAGCAGTACTTC

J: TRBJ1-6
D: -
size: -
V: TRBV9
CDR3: CASSPQTNPTRNSPLHF
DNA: TGTGCCAGCAGCCCCCAGACAAACCCCACACGCAATTCACCCCTCCACTTT

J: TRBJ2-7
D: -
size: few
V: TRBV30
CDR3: CAWQGIHYEQYF
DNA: TGTGCCTGGCAAGGGATCCACTACGAGCAGTACTTC